Listed below are T cell receptor beta chains from one sample, sequenced in a study of identical twins. TCRdb processed the 5' RACE reads anew with MiXCR; each CDR3 protein has one entry. The sample shows 700,000 to 950,000 distinct CDR3 sequences, 12% of them seen only once. This same sample was also taken into another study, of yellow fever vaccine responses in identical twins.

What was sequenced was PBMCs. These receptor sequences come from a woman under 30 in good health. CDR3s leave out the opening cysteine and the closing phenylalanine or tryptophan. Fields, in order: CDR3 protein, J gene, V gene.

ASSFVGPSTDTQY TRBJ2-3 TRBV28
ASSSVAGGNTDTQY TRBJ2-3 TRBV7-6
ASSTRQGLDTQY TRBJ2-3 TRBV9
SANSLVRYNEQF TRBJ2-1 TRBV20-1
ATSALIRDEQF TRBJ2-1 TRBV15
ATSRLGYTGELF TRBJ2-2 TRBV24-1
ASSRVLDRDTQY TRBJ2-3 TRBV3-1
ASPDRTNTGELF TRBJ2-2 TRBV5-1
ASSIGGAGNQPQH TRBJ1-5 TRBV12-3/TRBV12-4
SAYGQPETQY TRBJ2-5 TRBV20-1